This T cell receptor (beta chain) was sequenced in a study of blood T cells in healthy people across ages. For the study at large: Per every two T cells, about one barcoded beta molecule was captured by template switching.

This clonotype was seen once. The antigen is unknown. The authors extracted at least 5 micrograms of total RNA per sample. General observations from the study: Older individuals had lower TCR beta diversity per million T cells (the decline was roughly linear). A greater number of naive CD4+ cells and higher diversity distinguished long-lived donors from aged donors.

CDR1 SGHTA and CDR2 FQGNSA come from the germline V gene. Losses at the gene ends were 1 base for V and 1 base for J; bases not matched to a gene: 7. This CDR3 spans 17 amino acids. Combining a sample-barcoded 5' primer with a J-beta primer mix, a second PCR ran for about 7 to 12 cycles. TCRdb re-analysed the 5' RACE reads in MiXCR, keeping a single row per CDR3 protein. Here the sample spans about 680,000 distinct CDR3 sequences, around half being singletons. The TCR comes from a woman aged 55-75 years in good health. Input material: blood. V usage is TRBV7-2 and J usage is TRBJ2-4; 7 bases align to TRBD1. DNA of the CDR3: TGTACCAGCAGCTTAGGGGCAGGGGGAGAGGCCAAAAACATTCAGTACTTC. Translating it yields CTSSLGAGGEAKNIQYF. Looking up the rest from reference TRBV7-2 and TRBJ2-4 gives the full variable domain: GAGVSQSPSNKVTEKGKDVELRCDPISGHTALYWYRQSLGQGLEFLIYFQGNSAPDKSGLPSDRFSAERTGGSVSTLTIQRTQQEDSAVYLCTSSLGAGGEAKNIQYFGAGTRLSVL.